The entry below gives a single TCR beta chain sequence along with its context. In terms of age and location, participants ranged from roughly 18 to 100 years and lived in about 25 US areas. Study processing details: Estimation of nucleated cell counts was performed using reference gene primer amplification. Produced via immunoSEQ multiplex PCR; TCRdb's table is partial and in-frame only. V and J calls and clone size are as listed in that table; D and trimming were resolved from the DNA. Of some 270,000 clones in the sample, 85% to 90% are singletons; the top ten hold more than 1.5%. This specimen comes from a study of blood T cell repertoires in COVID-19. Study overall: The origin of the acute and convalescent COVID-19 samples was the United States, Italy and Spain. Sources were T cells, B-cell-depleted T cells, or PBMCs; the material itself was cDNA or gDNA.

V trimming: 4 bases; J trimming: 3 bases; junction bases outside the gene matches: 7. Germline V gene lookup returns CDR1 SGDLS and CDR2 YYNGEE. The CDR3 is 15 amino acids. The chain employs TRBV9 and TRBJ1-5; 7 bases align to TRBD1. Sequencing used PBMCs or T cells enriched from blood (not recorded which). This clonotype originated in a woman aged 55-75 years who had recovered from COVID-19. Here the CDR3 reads CASSFGTEPNQPQHF. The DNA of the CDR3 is TGTGCCAGCAGCTTTGGGACAGAACCCAATCAGCCCCAGCATTTT. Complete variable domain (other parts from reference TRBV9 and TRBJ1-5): DSGVTQTPKHLITATGQRVTLRCSPRSGDLSVYWYQQSLDQGLQFLIQYYNGEERAKGNILERFSAQQFPDLHSELNLSSLELGDSALYFCASSFGTEPNQPQHFGDGTRLSIL.